The text below deals with one T cell receptor (beta chain). This sample was taken from a study of blood T cell repertoires in COVID-19. Repertoires were generated with immunoSEQ multiplex PCR, while TCRdb's copy carries only in-frame clones and drops some. The sample has 20,000 to 25,000 clones, 83% seen once. Looked up from germline, CDR1 is MGHRA and CDR2 is YSYEKL. The CDR3 covers 15 residues. Trimming left V 5 bases short and J 7 bases short, with 18 bases between. The V call is TRBV4-1, the J call TRBJ2-1; a weak D match, TRBD1 (6 bases). This TCR was sampled from a man in his 70s with acute or convalescent COVID-19. The source material was peripheral blood. The DNA for the CDR3 is TGCGCCAGCAGCGAACAGGGTGCCTGGGGGAATGAGCAGTTCTTC. It specifies CASSEQGAWGNEQFF.